A single sample is the source of the 29 T cell receptor beta chains below, sequenced in a study of shared clonotypes between healthy human individuals. Positive CCR7 selection of CD45RO-negative cells yielded the naive CD8 cells, and terminally differentiated effector memory CD45RA+ cells were excluded. Measured with immunoSEQ multiplex PCR; TCRdb has only the in-frame clones, and not every one. In the table there are about 2.2 million clones, roughly 91% of which are singletons. The sequencing input was naive CD8+ T cells from PBMCs. These receptors were collected from a man between 18 and 29 years old in good health. Some clones in this sample may be carry-over from other donors' samples.

The chain uses TRBV27 and TRBJ2-7, with 7 bases fitting TRBD2. This CDR3 is 11 amino acids long. CDR1 and CDR2 (germline): MNHEY, SMNVEV (reference sequence). After removal of 5 bases from V and 12 bases from J, the junction contained 7 bases not matched to a gene. CDR3 sequence reads: CASSHPGGTYF. CDR3 coding DNA: TGTGCCAGCAGTCACCCCGGGGGGACGTACTTC.

The gene calls are TRBV5-1 and TRBJ2-2; 8 nucleotides match TRBD1. V gave up 3 bases and J gave up 1 base; unmatched junction bases: 5. The length of the CDR3 is 16 residues. Germline V gene data show CDR1 as SGHRS and CDR2 as YFSETQ. The CDR3 protein is CASSWTGSRNTGELFF. For the CDR3, the DNA is TGCGCCAGCAGCTGGACAGGGTCGAGGAACACCGGGGAGCTGTTTTTT.

The chain is built from TRBV19 and TRBJ2-4; TRBD1 matches 7 bases. Germline V gene data show CDR1 as LNHDA and CDR2 as SQIVND (reference sequence). V dropped 9 bases and J dropped 5; count of bases not matched to a gene: 7. This CDR3 spans 13 amino acids. CDR3 residues: CASLGDSQNIQYF. DNA for the CDR3: TGTGCCAGCCTTGGGGACAGCCAAAACATTCAGTACTTC.

V is TRBV4-2 and J is TRBJ2-1; D call uncertain. The CDR3 consists of 16 residues. V gave up 0 bases and J gave up 4 bases, with 13 bases separating them. Germline V gives CDR1 LGHNA, CDR2 YNFKEQ. The CDR3 here is CASSQDWATLYNEQFF. CDR3 DNA: TGTGCCAGCAGCCAAGATTGGGCTACTTTATACAATGAGCAGTTCTTC.

This clone has a single count. The J gene is TRBJ2-1, the V gene TRBV27, with unresolved D. Germline V gives CDR1 MNHEY, CDR2 SMNVEV (reference sequence). The CDR3 is made up of 14 amino acids. Trimming removed 4 bases at V and 4 bases at J, with 11 bases between. The CDR3 here is CASSSPQRYNEQFF. The CDR3 DNA follows: TGTGCCAGCAGTTCCCCCCAGAGATACAATGAGCAGTTCTTC.

The chain couples TRBV4-3 to TRBJ1-4; D unclear. Germline lookup yields CDR1 LGHNA and CDR2 YSLEER. This CDR3 has 17 residues. Deletions cut 2 bases from V and 7 bases from J, with 20 bases between. CDR3 amino acids: CASSQLEAVGKGEKLFF. The CDR3 region has the DNA TGCGCCAGCAGCCAATTAGAAGCAGTAGGGAAGGGTGAAAAACTGTTTTTT.

This clone showed up just once. The genes are TRBV9 and TRBJ2-1; 10 nucleotides align to TRBD2. Germline V gene data show CDR1 as SGDLS and CDR2 as YYNGEE. The CDR3 runs to 15 residues. V was pared by 3 bases and J by 9 bases, with 9 bases of the junction left unmatched. In DNA form, the CDR3 reads TGTGCCAGCAGCGCAAGCGGGAGGGCCGGCGGTGAGCAGTTCTTC. It encodes CASSASGRAGGEQFF.

This chain links TRBV9 with TRBJ1-5, with D possibly being TRBD1 (5 bases). This CDR3 spans 15 amino acids. Trimming removed 4 bases from V and 7 bases from J, with 18 bases in between. The V gene's germline CDR1 is SGDLS and CDR2 YYNGEE. CDR3 loop: CASSPIDGGGQPQHF. CDR3 nucleotide sequence: TGTGCCAGCAGCCCTATAGATGGGGGGGGGCAGCCCCAGCATTTT.

The chain couples TRBV4-1 to TRBJ2-3; perhaps D is TRBD1 or TRBD2 (5 bases each). Germline V gene sequence: CDR1 MGHRA, CDR2 YSYEKL. This CDR3 is built from 16 residues. V was clipped by 2 bases and J by 6 bases, with 18 bases between them. This CDR3 reads CASSQIRDPMHDTQYF. CDR3 DNA: TGCGCCAGCAGCCAAATCCGGGACCCTATGCATGATACGCAGTATTTT.

The rearrangement uses TRBV19 and TRBJ1-5; D gene unclear. The CDR3 runs 12 residues. Germline loops: CDR1 LNHDA, CDR2 SQIVND (reference sequence). V was shortened by 9 bases and J by 1 base, with 7 bases between the two germline ends. As DNA, the CDR3 is TGTGCCAGGACGTTGAGCAATCAGCCCCAGCATTTT. Translating gives CARTLSNQPQHF.

The chain couples TRBV27 to TRBJ1-1; the D gene is possibly TRBD1 (6 bases). The V and J ends lost 5 bases and 0 bases respectively, with 22 bases between them. CDR3 size: 18 residues. CDR1 and CDR2 from the germline V gene are MNHEY and SMNVEV (reference sequence). DNA of the CDR3: TGTGCCAGCAGTCCGTATGGGGGGCAGGGAGTGATGAACACTGAAGCTTTCTTT. Its translation: CASSPYGGQGVMNTEAFF.

The chain recombines TRBV9 with TRBJ2-2; 9 nucleotides align to TRBD1. Germline CDR1 is SGDLS and CDR2 is YYNGEE. The CDR3 has 18 amino acids. V gave up 3 bases and J gave up 5 bases; unmatched junction bases: 14. The CDR3 loop reads CASSARKGTGSGTGELFF. The CDR3 region has the DNA TGTGCCAGCAGCGCGCGCAAAGGGACAGGGAGCGGAACCGGGGAGCTGTTTTTT.

J is TRBJ1-1 and V is TRBV5-6; a weak D match, TRBD1 (5 bases). Deletions cut 4 bases from V and 7 bases from J, with 20 bases between. The CDR3 runs 15 residues. Per germline, CDR1 SGHDT and CDR2 YYEEEE. Written as DNA, the CDR3 is TGTGCCAGCAGCCGAGTAACTCCAGGGAATAATGAAGCTTTCTTT. Amino acid sequence: CASSRVTPGNNEAFF.

The V gene is TRBV7-9, the J gene TRBJ2-7; D is ambiguous. Germline-derived CDR1 and CDR2 are SEHNR and FQNEAQ (reference sequence). The germline V and J ends were trimmed by 4 bases and 7 bases, with 20 bases remaining between them. The length of the CDR3 is 15 residues. CDR3 in DNA: TGTGCCAGCAGCTCCGGGCGAACCCGCCCCAGGGAGCAGTACTTC. Translated: CASSSGRTRPREQYF.

The chain carries TRBV13 and TRBJ2-1, with a possible D match to TRBD2 (5 bases). The germline CDR1 and CDR2 sequences are PRHDT and FYEKMQ (reference sequence). The germline V and J ends were trimmed by 1 base and 8 bases, with 12 bases remaining between them. The CDR3 extends over 14 amino acids. The CDR3 is CASSLDRRADEQFF. The CDR3 nucleotides read TGTGCCAGCAGCTTAGATAGGCGGGCGGATGAGCAGTTCTTC. Supplemented by reference TRBV13 and TRBJ2-1, the full variable domain reads AAGVIQSPRHLIKEKRETATLKCYPIPRHDTVYWYQQGPGQDPQFLISFYEKMQSDKGSIPDRFSAQQFSDYHSELNMSSLELGDSALYFCASSLDRRADEQFFGPGTRLTVL.

This clone was recorded only once. The same CDR3 arises from other DNA sequences in this sample as well. The CDR3 DNA follows: TGTGCCAGTAGTATAGAAAGGGGTCCCTACAATGAGCAGTTCTTC. Protein: CASSIERGPYNEQFF. This sequence joins TRBV19 and TRBJ2-1; possibly TRBD1 for D (5 bases). The CDR3 runs to 15 residues. Germline V gene data show CDR1 as LNHDA and CDR2 as SQIVND (reference sequence). Trimming cost V 0 bases and J 2 bases, with 8 bases left between them.

The rearrangement uses TRBV28 and TRBJ1-1; the D is unclear. CDR1 is MDHEN and CDR2 is SYDVKM in the germline V gene. The CDR3 sequence is 14 residues long. Deletions cut 7 bases from V and 4 bases from J, with 16 bases between. CDR3 sequence: CASTTGEDGTEAFF. The CDR3 DNA reads as TGTGCCAGCACAACCGGGGAAGACGGCACTGAAGCTTTCTTT.

The genes are TRBV28 and TRBJ2-7; no clear D gene. This CDR3 spans 17 amino acids. The ends were cut back, 2 bases at V and 0 bases at J, with 17 bases in the middle. Per germline, CDR1 MDHEN and CDR2 SYDVKM. The CDR3 region is CASSLPGIRSSSYEQYF. The CDR3 DNA is TGTGCCAGCAGTTTACCCGGCATTAGGTCTAGCTCCTACGAGCAGTACTTC.

A single count supports this clone. The CDR3 nucleotides read TGCGCCAGCAGCCAAGACTCCACAGATACGCAGTATTTT. Translation gives CASSQDSTDTQYF. V and J are TRBV5-1 and TRBJ2-3; D not certain. Trimming cost V 4 bases and J 2 bases, with 8 bases left between them. Germline loops: CDR1 SGHRS, CDR2 YFSETQ. The CDR3 extends over 13 amino acids.

In this sample, this clone turned up once. The chain combines TRBV5-4 with TRBJ2-7; D gene uncertain. Germline V gene lookup returns CDR1 SGHNT and CDR2 YYREEE (reference sequence). The CDR3 length is 13 residues. V lost 0 bases and J lost 6, with 10 bases in between. CDR3 amino acids: CASSLVRGSEQYF. In DNA, the CDR3 is TGTGCCAGCAGCTTGGTTCGAGGCAGCGAGCAGTACTTC. Based on the CDR3 plus reference TRBV5-4 and TRBJ2-7, the full variable domain is ETGVTQSPTHLIKTRGQQVTLRCSSQSGHNTVSWYQQALGQGPQFIFQYYREEENGRGNFPPRFSGLQFPNYSSELNVNALELDDSALYLCASSLVRGSEQYFGPGTRLTVT.

The rearrangement joins TRBV6-1 to TRBJ2-1; no firm D call. Trimming pared 10 bases from V and 3 bases from J, leaving 19 bases between. In germline, CDR1 is MNHNS, CDR2 SASEGT. The CDR3 is 15 residues long. Here the CDR3 reads CATRLENPFYNEQFF. In nucleotides, the CDR3 is TGTGCCACCAGATTGGAGAACCCCTTCTACAATGAGCAGTTCTTC.

This chain connects TRBV2 to TRBJ2-1, with D possibly being TRBD2 (5 bases). Germline V gene data show CDR1 as SNHLY and CDR2 as FYNNEI. The CDR3 consists of 17 residues. V shed 0 bases and J shed 8 bases, with 20 bases lying between them. The CDR3 nucleotides are TGTGCCAGCAGTGAAGCGCTTCATGGGGAGATGAGGGATGAGCAGTTCTTC. Translating gives CASSEALHGEMRDEQFF. The full variable domain, its missing parts supplied by reference TRBV2 and TRBJ2-1, is EPEVTQTPSHQVTQMGQEVILRCVPISNHLYFYWYRQILGQKVEFLVSFYNNEISEKSEIFDDQFSVERPDGSNFTLKIRSTKLEDSAMYFCASSEALHGEMRDEQFFGPGTRLTVL.

The gene calls are TRBV29-1 and TRBJ1-2, with 8 bases identical to TRBD1. The CDR3 spans 11 residues. The V gene end was trimmed by 6 bases and the J gene end by 6 bases; junction bases not matched to a gene: 3. The V gene's germline CDR1 is SQVTM and CDR2 ANQGSEA. CDR3 in DNA: TGCAGCGTGGGACAGGAAAATGGCTACACCTTC. Amino acids: CSVGQENGYTF.

The CDR3 sequence: CASSPLRLVVSYNEQFF. The CDR3 DNA reads as TGTGCCAGCAGCCCTCTTCGGCTGGTCGTCTCCTACAATGAGCAGTTCTTC. V usage is TRBV11-2 and J usage is TRBJ2-1; no clear D gene. Trimming took 5 bases from V and 0 from J, leaving 17 bases between them. Germline assignment: CDR1 SGHAT and CDR2 FQNNGV. CDR3 length: 17 amino acids.

The genes are TRBV7-7 and TRBJ2-1, with TRBD2 identical over 8 bases. Losses at the gene ends were 5 bases for V and 0 bases for J; bases not matched to a gene: 6. CDR1 is SSHAT and CDR2 is FNYEAQ in the germline V gene (reference sequence). CDR3 length equals 16 residues. CDR3 residues: CASSPRGTSSYNEQFF. The CDR3 DNA is TGTGCCAGCAGCCCCCGGGGGACTAGCTCCTACAATGAGCAGTTCTTC.

This clone has only a few counts. This chain connects TRBV19 to TRBJ1-1; D possibly corresponds to TRBD1 (6 bases). Germline V gene sequence: CDR1 LNHDA, CDR2 SQIVND (reference sequence). Trimming removed 3 bases from V and 5 bases from J, with 13 bases in between. CDR3 length: 14 amino acids. In DNA, the CDR3 is TGTGCCAGTAGTATTGGGACAATGTATACTGAAGCTTTCTTT. This encodes CASSIGTMYTEAFF.

About this clone itself: A much larger clone differs from this one at a single base, so this may be a read error. The V call is TRBV11-1, the J call TRBJ2-1, with no clear D. The CDR3 is 12 amino acids. The germline V gene encodes CDR1 SGHAT and CDR2 FQDESV (reference sequence). Trimming stripped 1 base from V and 5 bases from J, with 3 bases between. As DNA, the CDR3 is TGTGCCAGCAGCTTAGGGCACAATGAGCAGTTCTTC. Translation gives CASSLGHNEQFF.

A note on this clone: Other nucleotide sequences from this sample produce the same CDR3. The V call is TRBV19, the J call TRBJ1-5, with no clear D. From germline, CDR1 is LNHDA and CDR2 SQIVND (reference sequence). V was trimmed by 3 bases and J by 0 bases, leaving 12 bases between them. The CDR3 length is 16 residues. CDR3 residues: CASSIGQPYSNQPQHF. The CDR3 nucleotides are TGTGCCAGTAGTATCGGGCAGCCCTATAGCAATCAGCCCCAGCATTTT.

This chain connects TRBV27 to TRBJ2-7, with D possibly being TRBD2 (5 bases). Between the trimmed V and J ends, which lost 7 bases and 4 bases, there was a span of 17 bases. Germline V gene lookup returns CDR1 MNHEY and CDR2 SMNVEV (reference sequence). This CDR3 is built from 14 residues. Written as DNA, the CDR3 is TGTGCCAGCATCGACTACCTCGACCGGTACGAGCAGTACTTC. Encoded protein: CASIDYLDRYEQYF.